These 18 T cell receptor beta chains share one sample of origin, sequenced in a study of breast tumors, draining lymph nodes, adjacent tissues. TCRdb re-called the multiplex PCR reads with MiXCR, one entry per CDR3 protein. The sample consists of 150,000 to 250,000 distinct CDR3 sequences, 30% to 40% of them appearing once. Axillary draining lymph nodes of breast cancer patients supplied the node samples. Sequencing used axillary lymph node tissue. The receptors were sampled from a female donor with breast cancer. Some clones in this sample may be carry-over from other donors' samples.

The genes are TRBV6-1 and TRBJ2-7; tentative D call: TRBD2 (5 bases). V lost 5 bases and J lost 5, with 16 bases in between. Germline V gene data show CDR1 as MNHNS and CDR2 as SASEGT. The CDR3 is 14 amino acids. The CDR3 sequence is CASSHWTGFDEQYF. CDR3 DNA sequence: TGTGCCAGCAGTCATTGGACGGGGTTCGACGAGCAGTACTTC.

This clonotype was seen many times. The V and J genes are TRBV20-1 and TRBJ2-7, with 9 bases that match TRBD1. The V gene end was trimmed by 6 bases and the J gene end by 3 bases; junction bases not matched to a gene: 9. CDR1 is DFQATT and CDR2 is SNEGSKA in the germline V gene (reference sequence). This CDR3 has 14 residues. The CDR3 here is CSAPRRTGVYEQYF. For the CDR3, the DNA is TGCAGTGCCCCCCGGAGGACAGGGGTCTACGAGCAGTACTTC.

This clonotype was counted at least ten times. The chain employs TRBV6-5 and TRBJ1-4, with D unresolved. Trimming removed 0 bases at V and 5 bases at J, with 7 bases between. Germline V gives CDR1 MNHEY, CDR2 SVGAGI. This CDR3 region has 14 residues. The CDR3 sequence: CASSYSRENEKLFF. The DNA of the CDR3 is TGTGCCAGCAGTTACTCGCGAGAGAATGAAAAACTGTTTTTT.

This clonotype was recorded at least ten times. This sequence joins TRBV3-1 and TRBJ1-5; D not resolved. V was shortened by 0 bases and J by 5 bases, with 5 bases between the two germline ends. Germline V gene lookup returns CDR1 LGHDT and CDR2 YNNKEL (reference sequence). The CDR3 sequence is 13 residues long. CDR3 sequence (DNA): TGTGCCAGCAGCCAAGAATACGATCAGCCCCAGCATTTT. It codes for CASSQEYDQPQHF.

This clonotype turned up a few times. The chain is built from TRBV6-6 and TRBJ1-5; D not resolved. Germline CDR1 reads MNHNY; CDR2 reads SVGAGI (reference sequence). Deletions cut 7 bases from V and 0 bases from J, with 13 bases between. There are 15 residues in the CDR3. The DNA for the CDR3 is TGTGCCAGCAAACCGGGCCGGACTAGCAATCAGCCCCAGCATTTT. The encoded protein is CASKPGRTSNQPQHF.

This clonotype was detected ten times or more. The chain couples TRBV28 to TRBJ1-5, with 7 bases aligning to TRBD1. CDR1 MDHEN and CDR2 SYDVKM come from the germline V gene. The CDR3 contains 14 residues. The junction had 4 bases not matched to a gene; V was cut back by 2 bases and J by 6 bases. The CDR3 loop is CASSLGGGSQPQHF. The CDR3 DNA reads as TGTGCCAGCAGTTTAGGAGGGGGCTCTCAGCCCCAGCATTTT. The full variable domain, completed using reference TRBV28 and TRBJ1-5, is DVKVTQSSRYLVKRTGEKVFLECVQDMDHENMFWYRQDPGLGLRLIYFSYDVKMKEKGDIPEGYSVSREKKERFSLILESASTNQTSMYLCASSLGGGSQPQHFGDGTRLSIL.

This clonotype was recorded at least ten times. V gene TRBV7-9 combines with J gene TRBJ1-3; TRBD1 is a possible D gene (5 bases). The length of the CDR3 is 16 residues. Germline V gives CDR1 SEHNR, CDR2 FQNEAQ (reference sequence). The V and J ends lost 7 bases and 0 bases respectively, with 16 bases between them. Written as DNA, the CDR3 is TGTGCCAGCAAAGACCAGGGATCCTACTCTGGAAACACCATATATTTT. It translates to CASKDQGSYSGNTIYF.

The sample holds many counts of this clonotype. The chain joins TRBV13 to TRBJ2-3, with D hard to call. Between the trimmed V and J ends, which lost 0 bases and 11 bases, there was a span of 15 bases. Germline V gene lookup returns CDR1 PRHDT and CDR2 FYEKMQ (reference sequence). The CDR3 covers 14 residues. CDR3 sequence: CASSLGRARWGQYF. The DNA of the CDR3 is TGTGCCAGCAGCTTAGGCCGGGCTCGATGGGGGCAGTATTTT.

This clonotype was detected ten times or more. The rearrangement joins TRBV18 to TRBJ1-6; weak D call: TRBD1 (5 bases). The CDR3 covers 15 residues. The V gene lost 3 bases and the J gene lost 2 bases, with 8 bases spanning the gap. Looked up from germline, CDR1 is KGHSH and CDR2 is LQKENI. The CDR3 region has the DNA TGTGCCAGCTCACCTGACAGAACCTATAATTCACCCCTCCACTTT. Translated, it gives CASSPDRTYNSPLHF.

The chain joins TRBV10-3 to TRBJ1-1; possible D gene TRBD1, 5 bases. With 6 bases removed from V and 8 bases from J, the gap between germline ends came to 13 bases. Per the germline V gene, CDR1 is ENHRY and CDR2 is SYGVKD. The CDR3 has 12 amino acids. The CDR3 here is CAISPKGSEAFF. The CDR3 region has the DNA TGTGCCATCAGCCCAAAGGGGTCAGAAGCTTTCTTT.

Comment on this clonotype: This sequence may be a read error, since a much larger clone differs from it by one base. V and J are TRBV6-1 and TRBJ1-2; no definite D call. The CDR3 is made up of 13 amino acids. V was clipped by 9 bases and J by 0 bases, with 11 bases between them. Germline CDR1 is MNHNS and CDR2 is SASEGT. The CDR3 DNA reads as TGTGCCAGTTTGCAGCCCTCTAACTATGGCTACACCTTC. Residues: CASLQPSNYGYTF.

As regards this clonotype: A much larger clone is a single base away; this may be a read error. The genes are TRBV20-1 and TRBJ1-5; possibly TRBD1 for D (5 bases). Germline CDR1 is DFQATT and CDR2 is SNEGSKA (reference sequence). The CDR3 sequence is 15 residues long. The DNA of the CDR3 is TGCAGTGCTTATAGGGGCAGGCTAAGCACTCAGCCCCAGCATTTT. Translation gives CSAYRGRLSTQPQHF.

In this sample, this clonotype turned up once. DNA of the CDR3: TGTGCCAGTAGTATCTATGACAGGGGAACAGATACGCAGTATTTT. Amino acids: CASSIYDRGTDTQYF. The V call is TRBV19, the J call TRBJ2-3, with 8 bases identical to TRBD1. This CDR3 has 15 amino acids. Germline V gives CDR1 LNHDA, CDR2 SQIVND (reference sequence). The V and J ends lost 3 bases and 3 bases, in that order; junction bases with no gene match: 5. Full variable domain (outside the CDR3, taken from reference TRBV19 and TRBJ2-3): DGGITQSPKYLFRKEGQNVTLSCEQNLNHDAMYWYRQDPGQGLRLIYYSQIVNDFQKGDIAEGYSVSREKKESFPLTVTSAQKNPTAFYLCASSIYDRGTDTQYFGPGTRLTVL.

In this sample, this clonotype turned up many times. The chain is built from TRBV20-1 and TRBJ1-5; 7 bases fit TRBD1. V dropped 6 bases and J dropped 6; count of bases not matched to a gene: 8. The CDR3 has 13 residues. CDR1 is DFQATT, CDR2 SNEGSKA, per germline (reference sequence). The CDR3 region has the DNA TGCAGTGCCCAGACAGGGTTTGTTCAGCCCCAGCATTTT. Its protein is CSAQTGFVQPQHF.

The V and J genes are TRBV2 and TRBJ2-5, with D possibly TRBD2 on 7 matching bases. The CDR3 has 13 residues. Germline V gene lookup returns CDR1 SNHLY and CDR2 FYNNEI. V was shortened by 4 bases and J by 7 bases, with 13 bases between the two germline ends. CDR3 sequence reads: CASSGGGGSTQYF. The DNA of the CDR3 is TGTGCCAGCAGTGGGGGGGGCGGTTCGACCCAGTACTTC.

There are many counts of this clonotype. The chain uses TRBV3-1 and TRBJ2-6; 7 bases fit TRBD2. CDR1 and CDR2 (germline): LGHDT, YNNKEL (reference sequence). V shed 4 bases, J shed 4 bases, and the junction held 4 bases outside the gene matches. The CDR3 is 15 residues long. The chain's CDR3 is CASSLREAGANVLTF. CDR3 in DNA: TGTGCCAGCAGCCTCCGGGAGGCGGGGGCCAACGTCCTGACTTTC.

The chain is built from TRBV20-1 and TRBJ1-6; 7 bases match TRBD1. The CDR3 length is 12 residues. After removal of 4 bases from V and 10 bases from J, the junction contained 4 bases not matched to a gene. Germline V CDR1 and CDR2: DFQATT, SNEGSKA (reference sequence). This CDR3 reads CSAMTGKSPLHF. The CDR3 region has the DNA TGCAGTGCTATGACAGGGAAATCACCCCTCCACTTT.

In its sample, this clonotype was seen a few times. The rearrangement links TRBV2 to TRBJ1-3; D not resolved. The CDR3 loop spans 15 amino acids. Trimming shortened V by 3 bases and J by 8 bases, and 17 bases separated the two germline ends. Per the germline V gene, CDR1 is SNHLY and CDR2 is FYNNEI. The CDR3 spells CASSDQATYGYTIYF. The CDR3 nucleotides read TGTGCCAGCAGTGATCAGGCTACATATGGCTACACCATATATTTT.